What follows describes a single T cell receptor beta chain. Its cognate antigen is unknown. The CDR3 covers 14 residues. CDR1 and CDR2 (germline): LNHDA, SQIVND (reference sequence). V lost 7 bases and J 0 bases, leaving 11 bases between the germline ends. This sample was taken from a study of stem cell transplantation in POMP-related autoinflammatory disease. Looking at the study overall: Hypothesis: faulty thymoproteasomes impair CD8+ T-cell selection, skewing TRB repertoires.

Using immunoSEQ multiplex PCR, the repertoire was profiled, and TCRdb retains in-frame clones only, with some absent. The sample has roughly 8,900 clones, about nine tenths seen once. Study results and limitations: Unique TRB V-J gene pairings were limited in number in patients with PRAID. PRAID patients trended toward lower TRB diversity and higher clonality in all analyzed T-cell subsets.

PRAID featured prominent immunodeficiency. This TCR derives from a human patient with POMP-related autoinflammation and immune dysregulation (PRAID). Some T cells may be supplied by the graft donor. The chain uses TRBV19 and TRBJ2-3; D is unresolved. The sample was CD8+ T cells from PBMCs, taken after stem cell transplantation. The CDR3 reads CASNLGSSTDTQYF. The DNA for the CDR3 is TGTGCCAGTAACTTAGGCTCAAGCACAGATACGCAGTATTTT.